Sequencing of this T cell receptor (beta chain) was carried out in a study of blood T cells in healthy people across ages. The use of a sample-barcoded 5' primer and a J-beta primer mix characterized a second PCR of roughly 7 to 11 cycles. TCRdb recomputed calls from the 5' RACE reads with MiXCR, one row per CDR3 protein. Here the sample spans more than 750,000 distinct CDR3 sequences, about 28% being singletons. This clonotype was seen ten or more times. There are 15 residues in the CDR3. The sample also formed part of further work on T cells of mothers and their children. That source adds: Second-PCR amplification with M1S added sample barcodes and 2-4 random nucleotides.

This chain connects TRBV21-1 to TRBJ2-3; the table's D call, TRBD2, was not checked against the DNA. TRBV21-1 is termed a pseudogene. The TCR comes from a woman aged 40-49 years in good health. What was sequenced was blood. CDR3 sequence reads: CASSKNGSATDTQYF. The CDR3 bases are TGTGCCAGCAGCAAAAATGGTAGCGCCACAGATACGCAGTATTTT.